These 15 T cell receptor beta chains share one sample of origin, sequenced in a study of multiple sclerosis patients with progressive multifocal leukoencephalopathy. Time point defined: roughly 12 months of natalizumab therapy. Assay: immunoSEQ multiplex PCR; the TCRdb copy retains only in-frame clones and omits some. The sample yields about 28,000 clones, nearly 90% seen once. Sequences were derived from PBMCs, sampled from a patient treated with natalizumab. Every receptor here comes from a human donor with multiple sclerosis.

This chain links TRBV18 with TRBJ1-4; TRBD1 might be the D (6 bases). CDR1 and CDR2 from the germline V gene are KGHSH and LQKENI. Trimming cost V 6 bases and J 2 bases, with 25 bases left between them. The CDR3 runs 19 residues. The CDR3 nucleotides are TGTGCCAGCTCTCCCACAGGGATGGAAGAGTGGAGCACTAATGAAAAACTGTTTTTT. It is translated as CASSPTGMEEWSTNEKLFF.

The chain links TRBV9 to TRBJ1-6; D might be TRBD1 (5 bases). This CDR3 is 17 amino acids long. V was cut by 4 bases and J by 0 bases, with 14 bases left in between. Germline CDR1 is SGDLS and CDR2 is YYNGEE. The CDR3 DNA is TGTGCCAGCAGCCCAAGGGACGGGAGCTCCTATAATTCACCCCTCCACTTT. It is translated as CASSPRDGSSYNSPLHF.

This chain links TRBV5-1 with TRBJ2-7; unclear D gene. Germline loops: CDR1 SGHRS, CDR2 YFSETQ. Between the trimmed V and J ends, which lost 4 bases and 5 bases, there was a span of 10 bases. This CDR3 has 12 residues. This chain's CDR3 is CASSPNLNEQYF. In nucleotides, the CDR3 is TGCGCCAGCAGCCCCAACCTCAACGAGCAGTACTTC.

V usage is TRBV27 and J usage is TRBJ1-2; D is undetermined. The germline CDR1 and CDR2 sequences are MNHEY and SMNVEV (reference sequence). This CDR3 contains 16 residues. Deletions cut 5 bases from V and 0 bases from J, with 16 bases between. The CDR3 sequence: CASSPKITPPNYGYTF. As DNA, the CDR3 is TGTGCCAGCAGTCCAAAGATCACCCCTCCTAACTATGGCTACACCTTC.

V usage is TRBV7-2 and J usage is TRBJ2-1; D ambiguous. Germline loops: CDR1 SGHTA, CDR2 FQGNSA. The CDR3 has 13 residues. Between the trimmed V and J ends, which lost 1 base and 1 base, there was a span of 2 bases. In nucleotides, the CDR3 is TGTGCCAGCAGCTTAGTATCCTACAATGAGCAGTTCTTC. Its protein product is CASSLVSYNEQFF. The complete variable domain, with remaining parts taken from reference TRBV7-2 and TRBJ2-1, reads GAGVSQSPSNKVTEKGKDVELRCDPISGHTALYWYRQSLGQGLEFLIYFQGNSAPDKSGLPSDRFSAERTGGSVSTLTIQRTQQEDSAVYLCASSLVSYNEQFFGPGTRLTVL.

The gene calls are TRBV7-9 and TRBJ1-2; 10 bases are shared with TRBD1. This CDR3 region has 16 residues. Per germline, CDR1 SEHNR and CDR2 FQNEAQ (reference sequence). The J segment lost 7 bases and the V segment lost 2 bases, leaving 10 bases of the junction unmatched. This CDR3 is CASSLSVTGGWRGYTF. DNA for the CDR3: TGTGCCAGCAGCTTATCGGTGACAGGGGGCTGGCGTGGCTACACCTTC.

The gene calls are TRBV7-9 and TRBJ2-7; 7 nucleotides align to TRBD1. J gave up 4 bases and V 5 bases, and 8 bases lay outside the gene matches. The germline gives CDR1 SEHNR, CDR2 FQNEAQ (reference sequence). The CDR3 has 14 amino acids. CDR3 in amino acids: CASSLGTEPYEQYF. The CDR3 bases are TGTGCCAGCAGCCTTGGGACAGAACCTTACGAGCAGTACTTC.

V is TRBV6-5 and J is TRBJ1-5; tentatively, D is TRBD1 (6 bases). The V end was cut by 4 bases, the J end by 8 bases, with 15 bases between. The V gene's germline CDR1 is MNHEY and CDR2 SVGAGI. The CDR3 extends over 14 amino acids. The CDR3 spells CASSFRGLKEPQHF. The DNA of the CDR3 is TGTGCCAGCAGTTTCAGGGGACTCAAAGAGCCCCAGCATTTT.

V is TRBV4-3 and J is TRBJ1-1, with D hard to call. The germline V gene has CDR1 LGHNA and CDR2 YSLEER. The CDR3 has 15 residues. Trimming removed 0 bases at V and 1 base at J, with 9 bases between. The CDR3 nucleotides are TGCGCCAGCAGCCAAGACCCATACCGGAACACTGAAGCTTTCTTT. It translates to CASSQDPYRNTEAFF.

The rearrangement links TRBV14 to TRBJ2-3; D uncertain. The V end lost 6 bases, the J end lost 2 bases, and 9 bases lay between the germline ends. This CDR3 is 13 amino acids long. Germline CDR1 is SGHDN and CDR2 is FVKESK. CDR3 bases: TGTGCCAGCAGAAAGGTCTTCACAGATACGCAGTATTTT. This sequence encodes CASRKVFTDTQYF.

The chain has TRBV6-5 and TRBJ1-3, with a tentative D call TRBD1 (6 bases). Germline-derived CDR1 and CDR2 are MNHEY and SVGAGI. This CDR3 has 14 residues. With 11 bases removed from V and 4 bases from J, the gap between germline ends came to 18 bases. The DNA for the CDR3 is TGTGCCTGGAGCCCTGCAGGGGTCGGAAACACCATATATTTT. This codes for CAWSPAGVGNTIYF.

V usage is TRBV9 and J usage is TRBJ1-1; D ambiguous. Trimming pared 0 bases from V and 2 bases from J, leaving 14 bases between. This CDR3 is 16 amino acids long. Germline values: CDR1 SGDLS, CDR2 YYNGEE. The CDR3 loop is CASSVATGFLNTEAFF. The CDR3 DNA reads TGTGCCAGCAGCGTAGCTACCGGGTTTCTAAACACTGAAGCTTTCTTT. Using reference TRBV9 and TRBJ1-1 for the parts outside the CDR3, the full variable domain is DSGVTQTPKHLITATGQRVTLRCSPRSGDLSVYWYQQSLDQGLQFLIQYYNGEERAKGNILERFSAQQFPDLHSELNLSSLELGDSALYFCASSVATGFLNTEAFFGQGTRLTVV.

The J gene is TRBJ1-1, the V gene TRBV5-1; no reliable D call. Germline lookup yields CDR1 SGHRS and CDR2 YFSETQ. The CDR3 is made up of 11 amino acids. Trimming cost V 6 bases and J 2 bases, with 5 bases left between them. The CDR3, as DNA: TGCGCCAGCACCGGTAACACTGAAGCTTTCTTT. Its translation: CASTGNTEAFF.

This clone was picked up one time. This chain connects TRBV5-6 to TRBJ2-1; possibly TRBD2 for D (5 bases). The CDR3 totals 15 residues. The germline gives CDR1 SGHDT, CDR2 YYEEEE. Trimming shortened V by 4 bases and J by 4 bases, and 15 bases separated the two germline ends. The DNA of the CDR3 is TGTGCCAGCAGCGCCGGCGGGCAGTCTTACAATGAGCAGTTCTTC. Its translation is CASSAGGQSYNEQFF.

The V gene is TRBV7-6, the J gene TRBJ1-5; D is possibly TRBD1 (5 bases). Germline CDR1 SGHVS, CDR2 FNYEAQ. V lost 5 bases to trimming and J lost 4 bases, with 9 bases between them. The CDR3 runs to 13 residues. The CDR3 region has the DNA TGTGCCAGCAGCCGCAGGGCAAATCAGCCCCAGCATTTT. Protein: CASSRRANQPQHF.